This T cell receptor beta chain was captured by sequencing in a study of blood T cell repertoires in COVID-19. Study summary: The United States, Italy and Spain were the sources of the acute and convalescent COVID-19 samples. The cDNA or gDNA used as material had been derived from T cells, B-cell-depleted T cells, or PBMCs.

Per the study methods: The assay estimated nucleated cells by amplifying reference gene primers. The protocol was immunoSEQ multiplex PCR, while the TCRdb copy is restricted to in-frame clones and leaves out a portion. The DNA was the basis for D and trimming; V, J and clone size are from that table. The sample records 100,000 or so clones, approximately 86% being singletons. This CDR3 comprises 16 residues. Germline V gene lookup returns CDR1 SGHNT and CDR2 YYREEE (reference sequence). The ends were cut back, 0 bases at V and 1 base at J, with 13 bases in the middle. The rearrangement uses TRBV5-4 and TRBJ1-2, with D perhaps matching TRBD1 (5 bases). The receptor's source is a man in his 60s with acute or convalescent COVID-19. Sequencing was carried out using peripheral blood. The DNA of the CDR3 is TGTGCCAGCAGCTTGGATTATGGCAGGGTTAACTATGGCTACACCTTC. As protein: CASSLDYGRVNYGYTF. The whole variable domain, remainder taken from reference TRBV5-4 and TRBJ1-2, is ETGVTQSPTHLIKTRGQQVTLRCSSQSGHNTVSWYQQALGQGPQFIFQYYREEENGRGNFPPRFSGLQFPNYSSELNVNALELDDSALYLCASSLDYGRVNYGYTFGSGTRLTVV.